This is a list of T cell receptor beta chains from one sample in a study of molecular identifiers for immune sequencing clone quantification. TCRdb recomputed calls from the PCR reads with MiXCR, one row per CDR3 protein. The sample consists of 97,000 or so distinct CDR3 sequences, 24% of them appearing once. Sequencing was performed on naive CD8+ T cells from blood, with Jurkat cell RNA spiked in. All receptors come from a human donor in good health. Some libraries in this study had Jurkat cell RNA spiked in. Each CDR3 is given with its conserved first and last residue. D genes are given only for firm matches. Size is omitted from some rows. Given values are once, few, many or a class for expanded clones.

D,size,V,J,CDR3,DNA
TRBD1,many,TRBV19,TRBJ2-3,CASSMRQGADTQYF,TGTGCCAGTAGTATGAGGCAGGGGGCAGATACGCAGTATTTT
TRBD1,few,TRBV30,TRBJ2-3,CAWSAGTGGTDTQYF,TGTGCCTGGAGTGCCGGGACAGGGGGGACAGATACGCAGTATTTT
-,-,TRBV4-1,TRBJ2-2,CASSQARDPTGELFF,TGTGCCAGCAGCCAAGCCAGGGATCCTACCGGGGAGCTGTTTTTT
-,many,TRBV29-1,TRBJ2-1,CSVVSGSNEQFF,TGCAGCGTTGTATCAGGGTCCAATGAGCAGTTCTTC
-,many,TRBV6-2/TRBV6-3,TRBJ2-2,CASSYSIGASWNTGELFF,TGTGCCAGCAGTTACTCGATAGGTGCTAGCTGGAACACCGGGGAGCTGTTTTTT
-,many,TRBV7-8,TRBJ2-5,CASSPRTDQETQYF,TGTGCCAGCAGCCCTCGGACAGACCAAGAGACCCAGTACTTC
TRBD2,-,TRBV4-2,TRBJ2-1,CASSQDKSREGSYNEQFF,TGTGCCAGCAGCCAAGATAAATCGCGGGAGGGATCCTACAATGAGCAGTTCTTC
TRBD1,many,TRBV20-1,TRBJ1-1,CSARDIQGIAEAFF,TGCAGTGCTAGAGACATACAGGGGATCGCTGAAGCTTTCTTT
-,many,TRBV6-6,TRBJ1-5,CASSYDSPGAYSNQPQHF,TGTGCCAGCAGTTACGACAGCCCCGGGGCCTATAGCAATCAGCCCCAGCATTTT
-,many,TRBV7-9,TRBJ1-4,CASGSPATNEKLFF,TGTGCCAGCGGGTCTCCAGCAACTAATGAAAAACTGTTTTTT
-,many,TRBV6-6,TRBJ2-7,CASRAGEDYEQYF,TGTGCCAGCAGAGCCGGAGAGGATTACGAGCAGTACTTC
-,-,TRBV2,TRBJ1-1,CASSDLMNTEAFF,TGTGCCAGCAGTGATTTGATGAACACTGAAGCTTTCTTT
-,many,TRBV5-1,TRBJ2-7,CASSPRDSLFIHEQYF,TGCGCCAGCAGCCCGCGGGACAGCCTCTTCATCCACGAGCAGTACTTC
TRBD1,few,TRBV12-3/TRBV12-4,TRBJ2-1,CASSLEQGGPNNEQFF,TGTGCCAGCAGTTTAGAACAGGGGGGACCGAACAATGAGCAGTTCTTC
TRBD1,-,TRBV28,TRBJ2-5,CASIDRGLETQYF,TGTGCCAGCATTGACAGGGGGCTGGAGACCCAGTACTTC
TRBD1,-,TRBV14,TRBJ2-1,CASSRLRQGYNEQFF,TGTGCCAGCAGCCGCCTGAGACAGGGCTACAATGAGCAGTTCTTC
-,many,TRBV2,TRBJ2-1,CASSPLVDEQFF,TGTGCCAGCAGTCCACTAGTCGATGAGCAGTTCTTC
-,many,TRBV19,TRBJ2-1,CASSMSFRNEQFF,TGTGCCAGTAGTATGTCCTTCCGAAATGAGCAGTTCTTC
TRBD2,-,TRBV9,TRBJ2-2,CASSVPSTSGSATGELFF,TGTGCCAGCAGCGTACCGTCAACTAGCGGGAGTGCCACCGGGGAGCTGTTTTTT
-,many,TRBV6-5,TRBJ1-5,CASSFQGLNQPQHF,TGTGCCAGCAGTTTTCAGGGGCTGAATCAGCCCCAGCATTTT
-,many,TRBV23-1,TRBJ2-7,CASSQSDREGYYEQYF,TGCGCCAGCAGTCAATCGGACAGGGAGGGGTACTACGAGCAGTACTTC
-,-,TRBV7-9,TRBJ2-7,CTSSPDRYEQYF,TGTACCAGCAGCCCAGACCGCTACGAGCAGTACTTC
-,-,TRBV4-2,TRBJ1-1,CASSPPSAGVNTEAFF,TGTGCCAGCAGCCCGCCTTCCGCAGGGGTGAACACTGAAGCTTTCTTT
-,few,TRBV4-3,TRBJ1-5,CASSQDGGNQPQHF,TGCGCCAGCAGCCAAGATGGCGGGAATCAGCCCCAGCATTTT
-,many,TRBV18,TRBJ2-7,CASSPTGPHSYEQYF,TGTGCCAGCTCACCTACGGGACCGCACTCCTACGAGCAGTACTTC
-,-,TRBV2,TRBJ2-5,CASSGWGEETQYF,TGTGCCAGCAGTGGTTGGGGGGAAGAGACCCAGTACTTC
-,many,TRBV6-5,TRBJ1-5,CASSSVSGVQPQHF,TGTGCCAGCAGTTCCGTATCGGGGGTTCAGCCCCAGCATTTT
TRBD1,-,TRBV19,TRBJ1-2,CASNQAWDRAFYGYTF,TGTGCCAGTAATCAAGCCTGGGACAGGGCCTTCTATGGCTACACCTTC
-,many,TRBV10-2,TRBJ2-3,CASSVGLGPDTQYF,TGCGCCAGCAGTGTTGGGTTGGGCCCAGATACGCAGTATTTT
TRBD1,many,TRBV6-2/TRBV6-3,TRBJ2-7,CASSYSGTGVRYEQYF,TGTGCCAGCAGTTACTCCGGGACAGGTGTTCGCTACGAGCAGTACTTC
-,many,TRBV7-9,TRBJ1-4,CASSLVESEEKLFF,TGTGCCAGCAGCTTAGTGGAGTCCGAGGAAAAACTGTTTTTT
TRBD2,many,TRBV25-1,TRBJ2-7,CASSETSGGTYEQYF,TGTGCCAGCAGTGAAACTAGCGGGGGGACCTACGAGCAGTACTTC
-,many,TRBV2,TRBJ1-1,CASKPGSSSTEAFF,TGTGCCAGCAAGCCCGGTTCGTCGAGCACTGAAGCTTTCTTT
TRBD1,many,TRBV6-5,TRBJ1-4,CASSYGHRGTNGTNEKLFF,TGTGCCAGCAGTTACGGCCACAGGGGAACGAACGGGACTAATGAAAAACTGTTTTTT
-,many,TRBV7-9,TRBJ2-3,CASSFLLDADTQYF,TGTGCCAGCAGCTTTCTCCTAGATGCAGATACGCAGTATTTT
-,many,TRBV9,TRBJ2-7,CASSVGEGRYEQYF,TGTGCCAGCAGCGTAGGGGAAGGACGGTACGAGCAGTACTTC
-,many,TRBV4-2,TRBJ2-4,CASSQELSRTTKALAKNIQYF,TGTGCCAGCAGCCAAGAATTGTCCCGGACCACCAAAGCTTTAGCCAAAAACATTCAGTACTTC
-,many,TRBV5-1,TRBJ2-3,CASSLYGSPNTDTQYF,TGCGCCAGCAGCTTGTATGGGAGTCCGAACACAGATACGCAGTATTTT
-,-,TRBV19,TRBJ1-2,CAGSIDRSRARDGYTF,TGTGCCGGTAGTATAGATCGGAGTAGGGCTCGCGATGGCTACACCTTC
-,many,TRBV4-3,TRBJ1-5,CASSRYEGQPQHF,TGCGCCAGCAGCCGATACGAGGGTCAGCCCCAGCATTTT